Following are 26 T cell receptor beta chains from one sample sequenced in a study of T cells after posttransplantation cyclophosphamide. Cyclophosphamide on days +3 and +4 followed busulfan-fludarabine conditioning and a marrow graft. Profiling relied on immunoSEQ multiplex PCR, and the TCRdb table lists in-frame clones only, not all of them. The sample gives fewer than 12,000 clones, around nine tenths of which show up once; around 25% is in the top ten. Source: CD4+ T cells sorted from PBMCs, taken after allogeneic stem cell transplant with posttransplant cyclophosphamide. Receptors were obtained from a male patient aged 25 to 39 who received an allogeneic stem cell transplant from a related donor, was CMV-positive, and had acute GVHD only. Some T cells may be provided by the graft donor.

The J gene is TRBJ1-2, the V gene TRBV7-2, with D perhaps TRBD1 (6 bases). The CDR3 extends over 13 amino acids. Germline assignment: CDR1 SGHTA and CDR2 FQGNSA. Trimming cost V 5 bases and J 9 bases, with 16 bases left between them. CDR3 sequence: CASSPETGRSYTF. The CDR3 bases are TGTGCCAGCAGCCCAGAGACAGGCCGGAGCTACACCTTC.

In its sample, this clone was seen once. The chain employs TRBV29-1 and TRBJ1-1; D is ambiguous. The germline gives CDR1 SQVTM, CDR2 ANQGSEA. V was clipped by 7 bases and J by 0 bases, with 12 bases between them. The CDR3 has 13 residues. The CDR3 sequence: CSGTGELNTEAFF. In DNA form, the CDR3 reads TGCAGCGGCACTGGGGAGTTGAACACTGAAGCTTTCTTT.

The chain has TRBV30 and TRBJ2-7; 8 bases align to TRBD1. The trim removed 1 base at V and 7 bases at J, leaving 12 bases unmatched. CDR3 length: 15 amino acids. The germline V gene encodes CDR1 GTSNPN and CDR2 SVGIG (reference sequence). CDR3 region: CAWSGGQGAQWEQYF. As DNA, the CDR3 is TGTGCCTGGAGTGGTGGTCAGGGGGCGCAGTGGGAGCAGTACTTC.

Only a few counts were recorded for this clone. The rearrangement links TRBV2 to TRBJ2-1, with no clear D. V lost 7 bases to trimming and J lost 1 base, with 14 bases between them. The CDR3 is 15 residues long. Germline CDR1 reads SNHLY; CDR2 reads FYNNEI. CDR3 in DNA: TGTGCCAGCATTCCTCGACAAAAATCCTACAATGAGCAGTTCTTC. This codes for CASIPRQKSYNEQFF.

The genes are TRBV19 and TRBJ1-1; the D gene is possibly TRBD1 (5 bases). V was pared by 5 bases and J by 4 bases, with 17 bases between. Germline CDR1 and CDR2: LNHDA and SQIVND (reference sequence). The CDR3 runs to 15 residues. The CDR3 nucleotides read TGTGCCAGTAGTGCTAGAGGCAGGGCGAGCACTGAAGCTTTCTTT. It codes for CASSARGRASTEAFF. The full variable domain, rest sourced from reference TRBV19 and TRBJ1-1, is DGGITQSPKYLFRKEGQNVTLSCEQNLNHDAMYWYRQDPGQGLRLIYYSQIVNDFQKGDIAEGYSVSREKKESFPLTVTSAQKNPTAFYLCASSARGRASTEAFFGQGTRLTVV.

The CDR3 reads CASSWGQGASTDTQYF. CDR3 DNA: TGTGCCAGCAGCTGGGGACAGGGGGCGAGCACAGATACGCAGTATTTT. V and J are TRBV5-8 and TRBJ2-3; 12 bases align to TRBD1. This CDR3 is 16 amino acids long. V was pared by 3 bases and J by 0 bases, with 2 bases of the junction left unmatched. CDR1 is SGHTS, CDR2 YDEGEE, per germline.

The V gene is TRBV7-8, the J gene TRBJ1-5; D might be TRBD1 (6 bases). V was shortened by 2 bases and J by 4 bases, with 9 bases between the two germline ends. The CDR3 length is 14 residues. Germline V gene sequence: CDR1 SGHVS, CDR2 FQNEAQ. The CDR3, as DNA: TGTGCCAGCAGCTTAATCCAGGGGAATCAGCCCCAGCATTTT. It encodes CASSLIQGNQPQHF.

This rearrangement joins TRBV6-4 to TRBJ2-1; 7 bases fit TRBD2. CDR1 is MRHNA and CDR2 is SNTAGT in the germline V gene. The trim removed 7 bases at V and 2 bases at J, leaving 17 bases unmatched. The CDR3 extends over 18 amino acids. The CDR3, as DNA: TGTGCCAGCATAACAGAATCTTTGGGGACTATCCCCTACAATGAGCAGTTCTTC. As protein: CASITESLGTIPYNEQFF.

V usage is TRBV6-5 and J usage is TRBJ1-1, with D hard to call. V lost 4 bases and J lost 10, with 13 bases in between. Germline CDR1 MNHEY, CDR2 SVGAGI. This CDR3 has 12 residues. The CDR3, as DNA: TGTGCCAGCAGTTTTGCCAGGTTTAGAGCTTTCTTT. The encoded protein is CASSFARFRAFF.

The CDR3 here is CASSLEGGVYSPLHF. The CDR3 DNA reads TGTGCCAGCAGCTTAGAGGGGGGGGTATACTCACCCCTCCACTTT. V is TRBV11-2 and J is TRBJ1-6; D perhaps matches TRBD1 (5 bases). Trimming shortened V by 0 bases and J by 10 bases, and 13 bases separated the two germline ends. The germline V gene encodes CDR1 SGHAT and CDR2 FQNNGV. CDR3 length: 15 amino acids.

The V gene is TRBV19, the J gene TRBJ1-1, with 7 positions matching TRBD1. J gave up 3 bases and V 6 bases, and 7 bases lay outside the gene matches. Germline CDR1 reads LNHDA; CDR2 reads SQIVND (reference sequence). CDR3 length equals 14 residues. The CDR3 protein is CASRYIQGDTEAFF. The CDR3 DNA is TGTGCCAGTAGATATATCCAGGGGGACACTGAAGCTTTCTTT.

The rearrangement uses TRBV4-1 and TRBJ2-1; weak D call: TRBD2 (5 bases). CDR1 and CDR2 (germline): MGHRA, YSYEKL. V was clipped by 1 base and J by 5 bases, with 12 bases between them. The CDR3 is made up of 15 amino acids. CDR3 in amino acids: CASSQGSAPDNEQFF. CDR3 bases: TGCGCCAGCAGCCAAGGTAGCGCGCCCGACAATGAGCAGTTCTTC.

The chain links TRBV9 to TRBJ1-1; D call uncertain. The CDR3 runs to 14 residues. V was trimmed by 0 bases and J by 3 bases, leaving 9 bases between them. The germline V gene encodes CDR1 SGDLS and CDR2 YYNGEE. The DNA of the CDR3 is TGTGCCAGCAGCGTAGCAAGCCTATACACTGAAGCTTTCTTT. Its protein product is CASSVASLYTEAFF.

The chain couples TRBV27 to TRBJ2-1; D is perhaps TRBD1 (7 bases). CDR1 is MNHEY, CDR2 SMNVEV, per germline (reference sequence). The ends were cut back, 0 bases at V and 6 bases at J, with 18 bases in the middle. There are 17 residues in the CDR3. CDR3 in amino acids: CASSLSWQGGHPNEQFF. The CDR3 DNA is TGTGCCAGCAGTTTATCCTGGCAGGGGGGTCACCCCAATGAGCAGTTCTTC.

The CDR3 DNA reads TGTGCCAGCAGCTTTGGTACAGGGGAGACCCAGTACTTC. This sequence encodes CASSFGTGETQYF. The rearrangement links TRBV5-6 to TRBJ2-5; a weak D match, TRBD1 (6 bases). The CDR3 is made up of 13 amino acids. Germline V gives CDR1 SGHDT, CDR2 YYEEEE. The V gene lost 2 bases and the J gene lost 5 bases, with 10 bases spanning the gap.

In its sample, this clone was seen once. The chain is built from TRBV7-3 and TRBJ1-1, with D possibly matching TRBD1 (6 bases). The CDR3 sequence is 14 residues long. CDR1 and CDR2 (germline): SGHTA, FQGTGA. V was trimmed by 6 bases and J by 4 bases, leaving 15 bases between them. CDR3: CASSRGGRGTEAFF. The CDR3 DNA reads TGTGCCAGCAGTCGAGGGGGACGGGGCACTGAAGCTTTCTTT. Looking up the rest from reference TRBV7-3 and TRBJ1-1 gives the full variable domain: GAGVSQTPSNKVTEKGKYVELRCDPISGHTALYWYRQSLGQGPEFLIYFQGTGAADDSGLPNDRFFAVRPEGSVSTLKIQRTERGDSAVYLCASSRGGRGTEAFFGQGTRLTVV.

This chain links TRBV5-1 with TRBJ1-1, with D tentatively TRBD1 (5 bases). Deletions cut 4 bases from V and 1 base from J, with 8 bases between. The CDR3 has 13 residues. Germline CDR1 reads SGHRS; CDR2 reads YFSETQ. The CDR3 DNA is TGCGCCAGCAGCGAACAGGCGAACACTGAAGCTTTCTTT. It specifies CASSEQANTEAFF. The complete variable domain, with remaining parts taken from reference TRBV5-1 and TRBJ1-1, reads KAGVTQTPRYLIKTRGQQVTLSCSPISGHRSVSWYQQTPGQGLQFLFEYFSETQRNKGNFPGRFSGRQFSNSRSEMNVSTLELGDSALYLCASSEQANTEAFFGQGTRLTVV.

This clone was seen only once. The V and J genes are TRBV6-6 and TRBJ2-1; 12 nucleotides align to TRBD2. Unmatched junction bases numbered 6, after V lost 3 bases and J lost 9 bases. Germline V CDR1 and CDR2: MNHNY, SVGAGI (reference sequence). This CDR3 spans 15 amino acids. In nucleotides, the CDR3 is TGTGCCAGCAGTTATGCTAGCGGGGGGGTGGGTGAGCAGTTCTTC. This encodes CASSYASGGVGEQFF.

The gene calls are TRBV30 and TRBJ1-5; the match to TRBD1 covers 10 bases. The CDR3 covers 18 residues. The V segment lost 2 bases and the J segment 0 bases; nucleotides outside the gene matches: 10. Germline V CDR1 and CDR2: GTSNPN, SVGIG (reference sequence). Here the CDR3 reads CAWSYRTGGYNSNQPQHF. DNA of the CDR3: TGTGCCTGGAGTTACCGGACAGGGGGATACAATAGCAATCAGCCCCAGCATTTT. The full variable domain, its missing parts supplied by reference TRBV30 and TRBJ1-5, is SQTIHQWPATLVQPVGSPLSLECTVEGTSNPNLYWYRQAAGRGLQLLFYSVGIGQISSEVPQNLSASRPQDRQFILSSKKLLLSDSGFYLCAWSYRTGGYNSNQPQHFGDGTRLSIL.

The chain recombines TRBV5-1 with TRBJ1-1; possible D gene TRBD1, 5 bases. Trimming removed 2 bases at V and 1 base at J, with 9 bases between. The CDR3 has 14 residues. Germline V lookup: CDR1 SGHRS, CDR2 YFSETQ. The CDR3 sequence is CASSLGRANTEAFF. Here the CDR3 DNA reads TGCGCCAGCAGCTTAGGCAGGGCGAACACTGAAGCTTTCTTT. Looking up the rest from reference TRBV5-1 and TRBJ1-1 gives the full variable domain: KAGVTQTPRYLIKTRGQQVTLSCSPISGHRSVSWYQQTPGQGLQFLFEYFSETQRNKGNFPGRFSGRQFSNSRSEMNVSTLELGDSALYLCASSLGRANTEAFFGQGTRLTVV.

This chain uses TRBV29-1 with TRBJ1-3; the D is unclear. Trimming shortened V by 7 bases and J by 4 bases, and 11 bases separated the two germline ends. CDR1 SQVTM and CDR2 ANQGSEA come from the germline V gene. This CDR3 has 12 amino acids. The CDR3 spells CSAEGVGNTIYF. CDR3 DNA: TGCAGCGCCGAAGGAGTCGGAAACACCATATATTTT.

This clone turned up a few times. The chain uses TRBV7-8 and TRBJ1-5; D perhaps matches TRBD1 (6 bases). CDR3 length equals 14 residues. From germline, CDR1 is SGHVS and CDR2 FQNEAQ. Between the trimmed V and J ends, which lost 6 bases and 10 bases, there was a span of 19 bases. This chain's CDR3 is CASSEGGRFQPQHF. CDR3 in DNA: TGTGCCAGCAGTGAAGGGGGACGGTTCCAACCCCAGCATTTT.

This rearrangement joins TRBV6-1 to TRBJ2-5, with 7 bases aligning to TRBD2. The CDR3 extends over 14 amino acids. V trimming: 4 bases; J trimming: 6 bases; junction bases outside the gene matches: 8. Germline V gene sequence: CDR1 MNHNS, CDR2 SASEGT. The CDR3 coding sequence is TGTGCCAGCAGTGTCGGGGAGGGGTCACAGACCCAGTACTTC. This sequence encodes CASSVGEGSQTQYF.

This clone turned up a few times. This chain connects TRBV7-7 to TRBJ1-2; 7 bases are shared with TRBD1. Germline CDR1 and CDR2: SSHAT and FNYEAQ (reference sequence). Germline trimming cut 7 bases from V and 3 bases from J; bases unmatched to any gene: 8. The CDR3 runs to 14 residues. This chain's CDR3 is CASNKTGRHYGYTF. The CDR3 nucleotides read TGTGCCAGCAACAAGACAGGGAGGCACTATGGCTACACCTTC.

This chain uses TRBV10-3 with TRBJ2-1, with TRBD2 matching over 13 bases. This CDR3 region has 14 residues. Trimming took 10 bases from V and 3 from J; bases not matched to a gene: 3. Germline values: CDR1 ENHRY, CDR2 SYGVKD. CDR3 nucleotides: TGTGCCAGCTGGACTAGCGGGGGCTACAATGAGCAGTTCTTC. It is translated as CASWTSGGYNEQFF.

The chain employs TRBV5-1 and TRBJ1-2; D not resolved. The germline V gene has CDR1 SGHRS and CDR2 YFSETQ. The CDR3 sequence is 13 residues long. The V end was cut by 4 bases, the J end by 0 bases, with 7 bases between. The CDR3, as DNA: TGCGCCAGCAGCCTCGGGTCTAACTATGGCTACACCTTC. Amino acid sequence: CASSLGSNYGYTF.